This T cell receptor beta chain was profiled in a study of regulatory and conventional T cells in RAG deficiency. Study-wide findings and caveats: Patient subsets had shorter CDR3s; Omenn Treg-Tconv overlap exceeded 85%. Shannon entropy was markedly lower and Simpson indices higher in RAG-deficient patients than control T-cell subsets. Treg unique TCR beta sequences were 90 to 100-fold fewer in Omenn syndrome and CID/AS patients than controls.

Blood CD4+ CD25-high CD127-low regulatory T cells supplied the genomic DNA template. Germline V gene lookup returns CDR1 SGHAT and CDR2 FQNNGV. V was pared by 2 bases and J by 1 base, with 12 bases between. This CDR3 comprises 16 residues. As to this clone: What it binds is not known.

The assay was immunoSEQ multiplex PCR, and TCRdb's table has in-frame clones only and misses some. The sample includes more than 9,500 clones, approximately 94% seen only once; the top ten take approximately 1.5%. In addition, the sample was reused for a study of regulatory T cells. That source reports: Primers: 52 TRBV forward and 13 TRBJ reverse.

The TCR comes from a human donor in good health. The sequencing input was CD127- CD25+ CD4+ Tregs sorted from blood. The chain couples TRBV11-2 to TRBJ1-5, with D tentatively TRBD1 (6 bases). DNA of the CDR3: TGTGCCAGCAGCTTAAACAGGGAATCGAGCAATCAGCCCCAGCATTTT. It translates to CASSLNRESSNQPQHF.